This T cell receptor beta chain was captured by sequencing in a study of T cell responses to AZD1222 COVID-19 vaccine. Study-wide points: Repertoire sampling occurred only after the peak T cell response. Nearly half of the spike-specific TCRs reportedly recognize variant regions that carry no mutations. CD4 TCRs covered the whole spike, strongest at regions 160-218 and 743-854. Increased Spike-specific TCR breadth and depth were observed after two AZD1222 doses.

In this sample, this clone turned up a few times. Its antigen is undetermined. Some clones are missing from TCRdb's copy, which holds only in-frame ones; the method was immunoSEQ multiplex PCR. The data hold 95,000 to 150,000 clones, with around 86% observed a single time. Trimming cost V 6 bases and J 1 base, with 13 bases left between them. The length of the CDR3 is 15 residues. Germline loops: CDR1 MNHEY, CDR2 SVGEGT. The receptor was derived from an adult in good health. This material consisted of peripheral blood, taken on day 0 of AZD1222 vaccination. The chain employs TRBV6-2 or TRBV6-3 and TRBJ2-1, with a tentative D call TRBD1 (6 bases). The CDR3, as DNA: TGTGCCAGCAGCCGACAGGACCCTTCCTACAATGAGCAGTTCTTC. This gives the protein CASSRQDPSYNEQFF.